The rows below give T cell receptor beta chains drawn from one sample of a study of cytomegalovirus exposure and HLA in healthy donors. Here immunoSEQ multiplex PCR was the method, and the copy in TCRdb shows in-frame clones only, minus some. The sample consists of 55,000 to 80,000 clones, 95% of them appearing once. The source material was PBMCs. These receptors originate from a young woman in good health and CMV-seropositive. Each CDR3 is given with its conserved first and last residue. Fields, in order: clone size, V gene, CDR3 length, D gene, J gene, CDR3 DNA, CDR3 protein. A D gene is named only where the DNA matches it firmly. Rows may omit the clone size; those that give it use once, few, many or a size class.

-	TRBV9	15	-	TRBJ2-6	TGTGCCAGCAGCGTCCGGGTCTACGGGGCCAACGTCCTGACTTTC	CASSVRVYGANVLTF
-	TRBV4-3	13	-	TRBJ1-1	TGCGCCAGCAGCCAAGGAGGGCTAAGGAAAGCTTTCTTT	CASSQGGLRKAFF
once	TRBV9	14	-	TRBJ2-3	TGTGCCAGCAGCGTCAGCGGCAACACAGATACGCAGTATTTT	CASSVSGNTDTQYF
-	TRBV27	15	-	TRBJ1-5	TGTGCCAGCAGTTTGGCTCCTTTTAGCAATCAGCCCCAGCATTTT	CASSLAPFSNQPQHF
-	TRBV11-1	16	-	TRBJ2-7	TGTGCCAGCAGCTTAGTGGCGGACTTAGTGACCTACGAGCAGTACTTC	CASSLVADLVTYEQYF
-	TRBV7-6	15	TRBD2	TRBJ2-7	TGTGCCAGCAGCTCCTTAGCGGGTTACGAGTACGAGCAGTACTTC	CASSSLAGYEYEQYF
-	TRBV7-8	14	-	TRBJ2-7	TGTGCCAGCAGCTTAGGGGCCCAAGCCTACGAGCAGTACTTC	CASSLGAQAYEQYF
once	TRBV6-7	15	TRBD1	TRBJ1-3	TGTGCCAGCAGGAGGATCGGTCAGGGGGCCAACACCATATATTTT	CASRRIGQGANTIYF
-	TRBV5-4	15	TRBD1	TRBJ1-1	TGTGCCAGCAGCCGAGGGGGCGCGAGGGGGACTGAAGCTTTCTTT	CASSRGGARGTEAFF
-	TRBV15	14	-	TRBJ1-3	TGTGCCACCAGCCGACAGTCCTCTGGAAACACCATATATTTT	CATSRQSSGNTIYF
-	TRBV9	14	TRBD1	TRBJ1-5	TGTGCCAGCAGCTTCGGACAGGGGGATCAGCCCCAGCATTTT	CASSFGQGDQPQHF
-	TRBV28	13	TRBD1	TRBJ1-1	TGTGCCAGCACCGGGACAGGGCCCACTGAAGCTTTCTTT	CASTGTGPTEAFF
few	TRBV27	15	TRBD2	TRBJ2-1	TGTGCCAGCAGTCCGGAGCGGGATCGCTACAATGAGCAGTTCTTC	CASSPERDRYNEQFF
-	TRBV11-2	14	-	TRBJ2-7	TGTGCCAGCAGCTCCAGGACAGCCGCCTACGAGCAGTACTTC	CASSSRTAAYEQYF
-	TRBV25-1	18	TRBD2	TRBJ2-7	TGTGCCAGCAGTGGTCGGCTAGCGGGGGGTTTCGGGCCCTACGAGCAGTACTTC	CASSGRLAGGFGPYEQYF
-	TRBV30	13	-	TRBJ1-1	TGTGCCTGGAGTGTACAGATGAACACTGAAGCTTTCTTT	CAWSVQMNTEAFF
-	TRBV5-1	12	-	TRBJ2-1	TGCGCCAGCCAAGGGGACTCCAATGAGCAGTTCTTC	CASQGDSNEQFF
-	TRBV29-1	18	TRBD2	TRBJ2-3	TGCAGCGCTGGGGGCGGGCGGCTAGCGGGACCCAGCACAGATACGCAGTATTTT	CSAGGGRLAGPSTDTQYF
-	TRBV7-2	14	-	TRBJ1-1	TGTGCCAGCAGCTTAGAAAACTCGGCAGGCCTCCCTTTCTTT	CASSLENSAGLPFF
once	TRBV28	12	TRBD1	TRBJ1-2	TGTGCCTCCAGGGACAGGATGACCGGCTACACCTTC	CASRDRMTGYTF
-	TRBV30	13	-	TRBJ1-4	TGTGCCTGGAGTACTACAAGAAATGAAAAACTGTTTTTT	CAWSTTRNEKLFF
-	TRBV5-1	14	TRBD2	TRBJ2-1	TGCGCCAGCAGCTCCGGGACTACCGTGAATGAGCAGTTCTTC	CASSSGTTVNEQFF
-	TRBV7-2	13	-	TRBJ2-6	TGTGCCAGCAGCTTGCAGGGGGCCAACGTCCTGACTTTC	CASSLQGANVLTF
-	TRBV18	15	TRBD2	TRBJ2-3	TGTGCCAGCTCACCACCGGGGGGGAGCACAGATACGCAGTATTTT	CASSPPGGSTDTQYF
many	TRBV5-1	14	TRBD1	TRBJ1-2	TGCGCCAGCAGCCTTGGACAGGGGGCTTGGGGCTACACCTTC	CASSLGQGAWGYTF
-	TRBV4-2	16	TRBD2	TRBJ2-1	TGTGCCAGCAGCCCAGGGACTAGCGGCGAGGGGGATGAGCAGTTCTTC	CASSPGTSGEGDEQFF
-	TRBV6-1	14	-	TRBJ2-1	TGTGCCAGCAGTACTACCGGCTCCTACAATGAGCAGTTCTTC	CASSTTGSYNEQFF
-	TRBV29-1	11	-	TRBJ2-7	TGCAGCGCTGACCTGGACAGAGTCTTGGACTTC	CSADLDRVLDF
-	TRBV28	16	TRBD2	TRBJ2-3	TGTGCCAGCAGTTTAGACGCGGGAGTGCTCACAGATACGCAGTATTTT	CASSLDAGVLTDTQYF
-	TRBV4-2	16	TRBD1	TRBJ1-4	TGTGCCAGCAGCCAAGCGGACAGGGGGGGGGATGAAAAACTGTTTTTT	CASSQADRGGDEKLFF
once	TRBV10-3	15	-	TRBJ1-1	TGTGCCACCTCGACGACTCAGGGGAAGGGTACTGAAGCTTTCTTT	CATSTTQGKGTEAFF
-	TRBV7-9	13	TRBD1	TRBJ1-5	TGTGCCAGCAGCCGGGGACAGCATCAGCCCCAGCATTTT	CASSRGQHQPQHF
-	TRBV7-9	19	-	TRBJ2-7	TGTGCCAGCAGCTCCTCCGTCATCCTGCGGGGCCGAGACCTCTACGAGCAGTACTTC	CASSSSVILRGRDLYEQYF
-	TRBV25-1	15	-	TRBJ2-5	TGTGCCAGCAGTGTCGCCCAGGTGCAGGGAGAGACCCAGTACTTC	CASSVAQVQGETQYF
-	TRBV30	14	-	TRBJ1-2	TGTGCCTGGAGTGGACCCGGGGGGGACTATGGCTACACCTTC	CAWSGPGGDYGYTF
-	TRBV19	13	-	TRBJ2-7	TGTGCCAGTAGTATAGGGGCAAGCTACGAGCAGTACTTC	CASSIGASYEQYF
-	TRBV5-1	14	-	TRBJ2-2	TGCGCCAGCAGTATAGTAGAGCACACCGGGGAGCTGTTTTTT	CASSIVEHTGELFF
-	TRBV6-1	13	-	TRBJ2-5	TGTGCCAGCAGGGTGACTTGGCAAGAGACCCAGTACTTC	CASRVTWQETQYF
-	TRBV28	13	-	TRBJ2-5	TGTGCCAGCAGTACCCAGGGTCGAGAGACCCAGTACTTC	CASSTQGRETQYF
-	TRBV30	14	TRBD1	TRBJ2-7	TGTGCCTGGAGTGTTGGACAGGGAGCCTACGAGCAGTACTTC	CAWSVGQGAYEQYF
-	TRBV29-1	15	-	TRBJ2-3	TGCAGCGTTGCGCCGACGGGTATAGGAGGAGATACGCAGTATTTT	CSVAPTGIGGDTQYF
-	TRBV25-1	17	-	TRBJ1-2	TGTGCCAGCAGTGCCCACCTCGGGGGGGCTGATAACTATGGCTACACCTTC	CASSAHLGGADNYGYTF
once	TRBV28	15	TRBD1	TRBJ1-5	TGTGCCAGCAGCCTCGACAGGGGGCTAGAGCAGCCCCAGCATTTT	CASSLDRGLEQPQHF
-	TRBV27	15	-	TRBJ1-2	TGTGCCAGCAGTTTAGCAGGGAACAATAACTATGGCTACACCTTC	CASSLAGNNNYGYTF
-	TRBV28	16	-	TRBJ1-2	TGTGCCAGCAGTTTCAAATCCAGCGGATACCCATATGGCTACACCTTC	CASSFKSSGYPYGYTF
-	TRBV5-1	15	TRBD1	TRBJ1-3	TGCGCCAGCAGCCCGGACAGGGCCTCTGGAAACACCATATATTTT	CASSPDRASGNTIYF
-	TRBV21-1	13	-	TRBJ2-4	TGTGCCAGCAGAAAACGGTTCCAAAACATTCAGTACTTC	CASRKRFQNIQYF
-	TRBV7-9	14	-	TRBJ2-1	TGTGCCAGCAGCTTACAGGGAGGTGGCCATGAGCAGTTCTTC	CASSLQGGGHEQFF